The clone carrying this TCR beta chain was observed a single time. As yet, its antigen is unknown. Diagnosis relied on clinical symptoms, serum thyroxine and TRAb, thyroid ultrasound and orbital computed tomography. This specimen belongs to a study of T cells in Graves' hyperthyroidism and ophthalmopathy. Study-wide points: The model made its ophthalmopathy prediction, and onset followed a median about 6.8 months later. In the analysis, a 13 V-J model separated ophthalmopathy from stable hyperthyroidism. In the blood, most expanded thyroid clonotypes above 0.001 appeared as well.

RNA transcripts provided the source from which TCR beta CDR3 regions were amplified. TCR CDR3 regions were first amplified by RT-PCR with HTBI primers. TCRdb re-derived calls from the multiplex PCR reads in MiXCR, one entry per CDR3 protein. The data contain 600,000 to 700,000 distinct CDR3 sequences, 45% of them singletons. Sequencing used peripheral blood or thyroid tissue (not recorded which). This receptor was obtained from an adult man with Graves' disease, either hyperthyroidism or ophthalmopathy (not recorded which).

The CDR3 sequence is CASSPRVGGNEKLFF. The CDR3 DNA sequence: TGTGCCAGCAGTCCCAGGGTAGGGGGCAATGAAAAACTGTTTTTT. This chain links TRBV6-6 with TRBJ1-4; TRBD1 matches 7 bases. The CDR3 runs 15 residues. V trimming: 5 bases; J trimming: 5 bases; junction bases outside the gene matches: 8. The germline CDR1 and CDR2 sequences are MNHNY and SVGAGI (reference sequence).